These 8 T cell receptor beta chains were sequenced from one sample in a study of cytomegalovirus exposure and HLA in healthy donors. PCR primers comprised 60 Vbeta and 13 Jbeta primers. TCRdb's copy holds only in-frame clones and misses some; the assay was immunoSEQ multiplex PCR. Of 120,000 or so clones detected, about three quarters appear once; the ten largest clones hold approximately 1%. The specimen was PBMCs. The source of these receptors is a human donor in good health.

The rearrangement uses TRBV4-1 and TRBJ2-5; 11 bases agree with TRBD2. Per the germline V gene, CDR1 is MGHRA and CDR2 is YSYEKL. This CDR3 spans 15 amino acids. V shed 4 bases and J 7 bases; nucleotides not matched to a gene: 8. The CDR3 reads CASSRGTSGSGTQYF. The CDR3 nucleotides read TGCGCCAGCAGCCGGGGGACTAGCGGATCGGGGACCCAGTACTTC.

V usage is TRBV4-1 and J usage is TRBJ2-7; tentatively, D is TRBD1 (5 bases). CDR1 and CDR2 from the germline V gene are MGHRA and YSYEKL. The CDR3 length is 14 residues. V lost 0 bases, J lost 5 bases, and 11 bases lay in between. The CDR3 coding sequence is TGCGCCAGCAGCCAAGATCTAGGGGTCCACGAGCAGTACTTC. It is translated as CASSQDLGVHEQYF.

The V call is TRBV7-8, the J call TRBJ1-2, with D possibly TRBD1 on 6 matching bases. The CDR3 totals 14 residues. CDR1 is SGHVS, CDR2 FQNEAQ, per germline. The V end lost 6 bases, the J end lost 6 bases, and 17 bases lay between the germline ends. The CDR3 spells CASRRAGVSHGYTF. In nucleotides, the CDR3 is TGTGCCAGCAGACGGGCAGGGGTGTCCCATGGCTACACCTTC.

This chain uses TRBV28 with TRBJ1-4, with 10 bases matching TRBD1. Germline assignment: CDR1 MDHEN and CDR2 SYDVKM. V lost 6 bases and J lost 8; bases outside the gene matches: 9. This CDR3 has 15 residues. The CDR3 sequence: CASRGPGQGNEKLFF. DNA of the CDR3: TGTGCCAGCAGGGGGCCGGGACAGGGGAACGAAAAACTGTTTTTT.

The rearrangement links TRBV6-5 to TRBJ2-7; TRBD1 agrees at 7 bases. This CDR3 is built from 13 residues. The J segment lost 7 bases and the V segment lost 6 bases, leaving 9 bases of the junction unmatched. Germline values: CDR1 MNHEY, CDR2 SVGAGI. The CDR3 nucleotides read TGTGCCAGCAGACAGGGGCCGGAACGGGAGCAGTACTTC. Its protein is CASRQGPEREQYF.

The chain has TRBV13 and TRBJ1-1, with D possibly TRBD1 on 5 matching bases. Germline-derived CDR1 and CDR2 are PRHDT and FYEKMQ (reference sequence). Trimming removed 5 bases at V and 5 bases at J, with 15 bases between. The CDR3 extends over 14 amino acids. The CDR3 reads CASSPSWGGTEAFF. The CDR3 DNA is TGTGCCAGCAGCCCAAGCTGGGGGGGAACTGAAGCTTTCTTT. The whole variable domain, remainder taken from reference TRBV13 and TRBJ1-1, is AAGVIQSPRHLIKEKRETATLKCYPIPRHDTVYWYQQGPGQDPQFLISFYEKMQSDKGSIPDRFSAQQFSDYHSELNMSSLELGDSALYFCASSPSWGGTEAFFGQGTRLTVV.

V and J are TRBV7-9 and TRBJ2-7; the match to TRBD1 covers 7 bases. The CDR3 has 13 residues. Trimming removed 5 bases from V and 10 bases from J; junction bases left unmatched: 11. Looked up from germline, CDR1 is SEHNR and CDR2 is FQNEAQ (reference sequence). The CDR3 loop reads CASSPTRDSFQYF. The CDR3 DNA reads TGTGCCAGCAGCCCGACTCGGGACAGCTTTCAGTACTTC.

The rearrangement uses TRBV5-6 and TRBJ1-2; D uncertain. The CDR3 consists of 15 residues. CDR1 and CDR2 from the germline V gene are SGHDT and YYEEEE. V was shortened by 2 bases and J by 0 bases, with 11 bases between the two germline ends. CDR3 DNA: TGTGCCAGCAGCTTTTCTACAGCAGCTAACTATGGCTACACCTTC. This translates into CASSFSTAANYGYTF. The full variable domain, in which reference TRBV5-6 and TRBJ1-2 provide the parts outside the CDR3, is DAGVTQSPTHLIKTRGQQVTLRCSPKSGHDTVSWYQQALGQGPQFIFQYYEEEERQRGNFPDRFSGHQFPNYSSELNVNALLLGDSALYLCASSFSTAANYGYTFGSGTRLTVV.